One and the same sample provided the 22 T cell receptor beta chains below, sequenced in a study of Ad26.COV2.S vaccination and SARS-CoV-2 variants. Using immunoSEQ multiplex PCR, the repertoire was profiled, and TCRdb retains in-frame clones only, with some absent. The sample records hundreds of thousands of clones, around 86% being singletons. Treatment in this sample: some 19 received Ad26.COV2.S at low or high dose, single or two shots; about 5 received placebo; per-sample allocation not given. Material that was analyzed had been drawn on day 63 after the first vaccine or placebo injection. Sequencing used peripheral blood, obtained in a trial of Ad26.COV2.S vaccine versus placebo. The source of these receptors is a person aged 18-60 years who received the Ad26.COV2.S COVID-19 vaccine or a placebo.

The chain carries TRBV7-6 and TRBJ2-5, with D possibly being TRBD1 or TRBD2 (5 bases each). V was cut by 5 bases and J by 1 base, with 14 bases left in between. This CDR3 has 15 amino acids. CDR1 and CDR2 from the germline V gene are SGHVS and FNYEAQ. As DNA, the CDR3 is TGTGCCAGCAGCCCACTGGGACCGCTCCAAGAGACCCAGTACTTC. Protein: CASSPLGPLQETQYF. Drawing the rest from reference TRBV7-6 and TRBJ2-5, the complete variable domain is GAGVSQSPRYKVTKRGQDVALRCDPISGHVSLYWYRQALGQGPEFLTYFNYEAQQDKSGLPNDRFSAERPEGSISTLTIQRTEQRDSAMYRCASSPLGPLQETQYFGPGTRLLVL.

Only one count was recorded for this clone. The CDR3 nucleotides are TGTGCCTGGAGTAAGGATAGCAATCAGCCCCAGCATTTT. Its protein is CAWSKDSNQPQHF. This chain joins TRBV30 and TRBJ1-5; D unresolved. Per germline, CDR1 GTSNPN and CDR2 SVGIG (reference sequence). The V gene lost 2 bases and the J gene lost 0 bases, with 5 bases spanning the gap. The CDR3 consists of 13 residues.

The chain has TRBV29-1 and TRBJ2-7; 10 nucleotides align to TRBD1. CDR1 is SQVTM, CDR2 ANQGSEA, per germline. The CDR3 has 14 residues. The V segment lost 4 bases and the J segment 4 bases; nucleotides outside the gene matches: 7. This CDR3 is CSVVRGTGAYEQYF. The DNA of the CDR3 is TGCAGCGTTGTTAGGGGGACAGGGGCGTACGAGCAGTACTTC.

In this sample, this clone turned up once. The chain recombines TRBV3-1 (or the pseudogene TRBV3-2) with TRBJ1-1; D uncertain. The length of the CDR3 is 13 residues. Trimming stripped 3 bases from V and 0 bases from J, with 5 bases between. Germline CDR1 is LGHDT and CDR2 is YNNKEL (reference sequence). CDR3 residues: CASSQSLNTEAFF. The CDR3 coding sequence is TGTGCCAGCAGCCAGTCATTGAACACTGAAGCTTTCTTT.

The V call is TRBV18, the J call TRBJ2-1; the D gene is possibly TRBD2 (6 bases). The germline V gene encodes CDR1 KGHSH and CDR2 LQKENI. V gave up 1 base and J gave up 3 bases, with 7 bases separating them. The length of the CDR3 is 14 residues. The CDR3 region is CASSPQEGYNEQFF. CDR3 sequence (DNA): TGTGCCAGCTCACCACAGGAGGGCTACAATGAGCAGTTCTTC.

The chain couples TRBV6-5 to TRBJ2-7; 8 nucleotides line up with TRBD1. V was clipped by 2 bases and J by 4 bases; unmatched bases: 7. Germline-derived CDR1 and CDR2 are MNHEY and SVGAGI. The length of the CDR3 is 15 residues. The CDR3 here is CASSYARTGLYEQYF. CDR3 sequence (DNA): TGTGCCAGCAGTTACGCCCGGACAGGGCTTTACGAGCAGTACTTC.

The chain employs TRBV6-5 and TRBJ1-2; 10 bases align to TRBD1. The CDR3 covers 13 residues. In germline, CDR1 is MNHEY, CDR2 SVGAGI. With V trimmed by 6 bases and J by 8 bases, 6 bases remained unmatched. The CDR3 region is CASRVDRGQGYTF. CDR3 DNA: TGTGCCAGCAGGGTCGACAGGGGGCAAGGCTACACCTTC.

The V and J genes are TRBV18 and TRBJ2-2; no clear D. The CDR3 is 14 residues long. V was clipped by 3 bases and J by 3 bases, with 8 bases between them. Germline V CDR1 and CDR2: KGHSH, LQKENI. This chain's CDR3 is CASSPGRDTGELFF. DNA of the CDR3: TGTGCCAGCTCACCTGGTCGGGACACCGGGGAGCTGTTTTTT.

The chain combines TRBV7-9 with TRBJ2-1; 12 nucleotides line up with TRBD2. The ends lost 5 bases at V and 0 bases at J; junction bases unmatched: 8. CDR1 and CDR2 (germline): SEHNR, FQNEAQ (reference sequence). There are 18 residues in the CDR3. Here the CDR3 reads CASSPLAGGFSSYNEQFF. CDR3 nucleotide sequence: TGTGCCAGCAGCCCACTAGCGGGGGGATTTAGCTCCTACAATGAGCAGTTCTTC.

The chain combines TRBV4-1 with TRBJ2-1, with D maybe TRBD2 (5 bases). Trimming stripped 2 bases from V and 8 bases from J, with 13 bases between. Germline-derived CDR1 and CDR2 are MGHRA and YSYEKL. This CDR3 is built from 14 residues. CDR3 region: CASSQRPSRDEQFF. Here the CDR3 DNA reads TGCGCCAGCAGCCAACGCCCTAGCCGGGATGAGCAGTTCTTC.

The CDR3 protein is CASSLHDGGTDTQYF. CDR3 sequence (DNA): TGTGCCAGCAGCCTTCATGACGGGGGCACAGATACGCAGTATTTT. The chain uses TRBV6-6 and TRBJ2-3; maybe TRBD2 (5 bases). Germline CDR1 is MNHNY and CDR2 is SVGAGI (reference sequence). Deletions cut 6 bases from V and 1 base from J, with 14 bases between. The CDR3 loop spans 15 amino acids.

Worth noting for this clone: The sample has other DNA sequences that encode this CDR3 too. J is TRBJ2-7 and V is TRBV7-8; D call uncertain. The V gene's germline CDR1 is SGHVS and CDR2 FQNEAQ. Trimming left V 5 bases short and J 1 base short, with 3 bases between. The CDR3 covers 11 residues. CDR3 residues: CASSGSYEQYF. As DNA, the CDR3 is TGTGCCAGCAGCGGGTCCTACGAGCAGTACTTC.

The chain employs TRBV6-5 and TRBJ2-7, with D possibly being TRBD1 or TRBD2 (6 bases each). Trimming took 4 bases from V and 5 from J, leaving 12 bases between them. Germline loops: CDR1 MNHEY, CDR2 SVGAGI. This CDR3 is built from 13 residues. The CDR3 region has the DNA TGTGCCAGCAGTTGGACAGAGCGGGACGAGCAGTACTTC. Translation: CASSWTERDEQYF.

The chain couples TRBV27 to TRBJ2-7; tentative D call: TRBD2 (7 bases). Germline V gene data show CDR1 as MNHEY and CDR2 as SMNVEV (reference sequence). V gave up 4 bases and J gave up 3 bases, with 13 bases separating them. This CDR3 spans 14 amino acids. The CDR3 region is CASSWGGRFYEQYF. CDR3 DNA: TGTGCCAGCAGTTGGGGGGGGCGCTTCTACGAGCAGTACTTC.

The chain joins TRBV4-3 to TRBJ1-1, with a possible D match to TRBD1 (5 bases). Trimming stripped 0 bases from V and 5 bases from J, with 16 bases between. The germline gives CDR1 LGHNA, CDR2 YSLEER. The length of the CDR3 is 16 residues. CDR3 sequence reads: CASSQDPGGGRTEAFF. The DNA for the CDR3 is TGCGCCAGCAGCCAAGATCCGGGGGGTGGAAGGACTGAAGCTTTCTTT.

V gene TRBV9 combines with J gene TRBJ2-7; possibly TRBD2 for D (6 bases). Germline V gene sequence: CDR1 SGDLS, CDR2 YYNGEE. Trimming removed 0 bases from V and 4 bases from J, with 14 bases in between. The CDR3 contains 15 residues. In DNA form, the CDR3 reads TGTGCCAGCAGCGTAGTACCCCGAGGGACTTACGAGCAGTACTTC. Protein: CASSVVPRGTYEQYF.

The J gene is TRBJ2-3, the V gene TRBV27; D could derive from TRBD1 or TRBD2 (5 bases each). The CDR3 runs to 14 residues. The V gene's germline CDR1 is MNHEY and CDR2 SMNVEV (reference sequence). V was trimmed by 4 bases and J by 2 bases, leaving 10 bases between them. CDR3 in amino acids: CASSWRGDTDTQYF. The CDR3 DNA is TGTGCCAGCAGTTGGCGAGGGGACACAGATACGCAGTATTTT.

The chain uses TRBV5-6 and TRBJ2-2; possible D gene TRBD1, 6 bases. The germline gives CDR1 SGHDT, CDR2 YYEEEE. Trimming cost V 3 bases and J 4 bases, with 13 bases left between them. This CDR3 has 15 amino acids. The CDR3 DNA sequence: TGTGCCAGCAGCTCGATACAGGGAGTCACCGGGGAGCTGTTTTTT. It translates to CASSSIQGVTGELFF.

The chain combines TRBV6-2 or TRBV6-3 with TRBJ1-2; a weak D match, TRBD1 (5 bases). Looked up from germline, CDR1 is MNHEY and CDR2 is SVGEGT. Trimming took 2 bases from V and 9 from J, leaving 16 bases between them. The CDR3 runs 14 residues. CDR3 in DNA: TGTGCCAGCAGTTACCCGGACACCTCCGTGAGCTACACCTTC. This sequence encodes CASSYPDTSVSYTF.

CDR3 sequence reads: CASLERMRADSYNEQFF. The CDR3 bases are TGTGCCAGCCTGGAGAGGATGCGCGCCGACTCCTACAATGAGCAGTTCTTC. The chain recombines TRBV7-9 with TRBJ2-1; no clear D. Germline-derived CDR1 and CDR2 are SEHNR and FQNEAQ (reference sequence). This CDR3 contains 17 residues. V was trimmed by 8 bases and J by 0 bases, leaving 20 bases between them.

Here the CDR3 DNA reads TGCGCCAGCAGTCAATCAACAGGTATACGACACAATGAGCAGTTCTTC. Its translation is CASSQSTGIRHNEQFF. The V and J genes are TRBV23-1 and TRBJ2-1, with D possibly being TRBD1 (5 bases). TRBV23-1 is an ORF, with its function uncertain. The CDR3 covers 16 residues. V lost 0 bases, J lost 5 bases, and 14 bases lay in between.

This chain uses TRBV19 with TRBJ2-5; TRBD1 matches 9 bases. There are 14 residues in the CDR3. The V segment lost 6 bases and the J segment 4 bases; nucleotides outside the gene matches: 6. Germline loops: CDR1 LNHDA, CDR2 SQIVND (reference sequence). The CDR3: CASSPRQGGETQYF. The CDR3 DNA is TGTGCCAGTAGCCCTAGACAGGGGGGAGAGACCCAGTACTTC.